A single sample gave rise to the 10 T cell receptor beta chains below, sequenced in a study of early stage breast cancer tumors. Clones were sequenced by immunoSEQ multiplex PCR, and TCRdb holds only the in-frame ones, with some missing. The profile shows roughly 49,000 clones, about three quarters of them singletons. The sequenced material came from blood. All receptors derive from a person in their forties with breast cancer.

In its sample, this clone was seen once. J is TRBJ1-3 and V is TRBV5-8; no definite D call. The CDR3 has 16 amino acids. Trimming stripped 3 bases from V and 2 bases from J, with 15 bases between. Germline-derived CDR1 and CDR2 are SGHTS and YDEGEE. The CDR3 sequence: CASSWGDHSPGNTIYF. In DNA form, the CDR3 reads TGTGCCAGCAGCTGGGGAGACCATTCTCCTGGAAACACCATATATTTT.

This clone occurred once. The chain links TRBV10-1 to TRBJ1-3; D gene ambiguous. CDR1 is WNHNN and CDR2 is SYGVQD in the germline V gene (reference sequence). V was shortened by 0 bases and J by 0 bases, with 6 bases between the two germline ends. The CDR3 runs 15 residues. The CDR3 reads CASSESWDSGNTIYF. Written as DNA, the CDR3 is TGCGCCAGCAGTGAGTCCTGGGACTCTGGAAACACCATATATTTT.

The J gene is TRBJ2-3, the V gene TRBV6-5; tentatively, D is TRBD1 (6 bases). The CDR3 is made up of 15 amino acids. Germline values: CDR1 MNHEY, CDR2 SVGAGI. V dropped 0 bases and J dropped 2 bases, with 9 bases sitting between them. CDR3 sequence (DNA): TGTGCCAGCAGTTACTCCGGGACATTCACAGATACGCAGTATTTT. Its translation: CASSYSGTFTDTQYF.

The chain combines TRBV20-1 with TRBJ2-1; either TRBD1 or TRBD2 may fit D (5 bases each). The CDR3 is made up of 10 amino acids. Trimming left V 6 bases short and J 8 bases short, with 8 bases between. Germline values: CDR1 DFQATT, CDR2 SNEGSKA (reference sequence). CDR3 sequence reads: CSAGDYEQFF. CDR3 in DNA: TGCAGTGCGGGGGATTATGAGCAGTTCTTC.

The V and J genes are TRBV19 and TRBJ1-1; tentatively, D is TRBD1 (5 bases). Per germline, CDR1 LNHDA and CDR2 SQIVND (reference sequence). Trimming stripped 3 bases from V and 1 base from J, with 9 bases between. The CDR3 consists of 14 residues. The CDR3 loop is CASSMGRENTEAFF. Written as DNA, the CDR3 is TGTGCCAGTAGTATGGGCAGGGAGAACACTGAAGCTTTCTTT.

The CDR3 nucleotides read TGCGCCAGCAGCCAAGATCGAGAGCGGGAAGTTGCAGATACGCAGTATTTT. Amino acids: CASSQDREREVADTQYF. The chain joins TRBV4-1 to TRBJ2-3, with 7 bases fitting TRBD2. V was pared by 0 bases and J by 4 bases, with 10 bases of the junction left unmatched. CDR1 and CDR2 (germline): MGHRA, YSYEKL. The CDR3 has 17 residues.

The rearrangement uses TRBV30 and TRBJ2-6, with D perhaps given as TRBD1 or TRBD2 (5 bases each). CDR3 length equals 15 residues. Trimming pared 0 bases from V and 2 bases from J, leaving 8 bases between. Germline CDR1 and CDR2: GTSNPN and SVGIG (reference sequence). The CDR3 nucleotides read TGTGCCTGGAGTGTGGGACGAGCTGGGGCCAACGTCCTGACTTTC. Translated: CAWSVGRAGANVLTF.

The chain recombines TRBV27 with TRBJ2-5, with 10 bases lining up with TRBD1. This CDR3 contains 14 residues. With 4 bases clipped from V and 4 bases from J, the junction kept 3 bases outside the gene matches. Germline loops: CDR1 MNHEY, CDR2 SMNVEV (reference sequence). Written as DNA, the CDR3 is TGTGCCAGCAGTTACGGACAGGGGGTAGAGACCCAGTACTTC. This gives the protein CASSYGQGVETQYF.

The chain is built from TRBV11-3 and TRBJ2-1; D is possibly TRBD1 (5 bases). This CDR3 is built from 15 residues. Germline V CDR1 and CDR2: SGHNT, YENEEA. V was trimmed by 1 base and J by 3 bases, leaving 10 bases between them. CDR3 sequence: CASSLGGTIYNEQFF. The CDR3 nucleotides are TGTGCCAGCAGCTTAGGGGGCACCATCTACAATGAGCAGTTCTTC.

CDR3 loop: CASSKLLRELNEQFF. CDR3 in DNA: TGTGCCAGCAGCAAACTCTTGCGGGAGTTGAATGAGCAGTTCTTC. This sequence joins TRBV6-5 and TRBJ2-1, with 7 bases matching TRBD2. The J segment lost 7 bases and the V segment lost 6 bases, leaving 12 bases of the junction unmatched. Germline V gene sequence: CDR1 MNHEY, CDR2 SVGAGI. CDR3 size: 15 residues.